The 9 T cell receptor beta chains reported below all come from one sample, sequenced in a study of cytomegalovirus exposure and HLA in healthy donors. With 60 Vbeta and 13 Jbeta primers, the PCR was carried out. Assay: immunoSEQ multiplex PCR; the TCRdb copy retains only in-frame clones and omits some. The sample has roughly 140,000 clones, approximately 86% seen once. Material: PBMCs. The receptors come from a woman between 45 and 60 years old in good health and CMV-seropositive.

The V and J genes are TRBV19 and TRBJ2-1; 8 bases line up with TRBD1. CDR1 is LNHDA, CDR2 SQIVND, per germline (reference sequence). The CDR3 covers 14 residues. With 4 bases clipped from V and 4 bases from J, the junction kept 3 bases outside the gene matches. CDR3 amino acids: CASSTRGLYNEQFF. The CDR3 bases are TGTGCCAGTAGTACCAGGGGGCTTTACAATGAGCAGTTCTTC. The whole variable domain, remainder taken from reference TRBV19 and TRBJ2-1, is DGGITQSPKYLFRKEGQNVTLSCEQNLNHDAMYWYRQDPGQGLRLIYYSQIVNDFQKGDIAEGYSVSREKKESFPLTVTSAQKNPTAFYLCASSTRGLYNEQFFGPGTRLTVL.

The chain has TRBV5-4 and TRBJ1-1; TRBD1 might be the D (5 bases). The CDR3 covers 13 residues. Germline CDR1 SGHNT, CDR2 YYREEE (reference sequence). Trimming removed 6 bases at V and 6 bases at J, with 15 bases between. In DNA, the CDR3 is TGTGCCAGCAAGTCTCGGGGGAGGCCTGAAGCTTTCTTT. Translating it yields CASKSRGRPEAFF. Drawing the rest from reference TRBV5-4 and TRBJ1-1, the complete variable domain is ETGVTQSPTHLIKTRGQQVTLRCSSQSGHNTVSWYQQALGQGPQFIFQYYREEENGRGNFPPRFSGLQFPNYSSELNVNALELDDSALYLCASKSRGRPEAFFGQGTRLTVV.

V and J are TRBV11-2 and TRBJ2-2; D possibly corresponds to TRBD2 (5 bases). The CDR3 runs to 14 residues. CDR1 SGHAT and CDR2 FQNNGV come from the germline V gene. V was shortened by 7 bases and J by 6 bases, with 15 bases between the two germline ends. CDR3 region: CASTTPKRAGELFF. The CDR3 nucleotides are TGTGCCAGCACTACCCCAAAGAGGGCCGGGGAGCTGTTTTTT.

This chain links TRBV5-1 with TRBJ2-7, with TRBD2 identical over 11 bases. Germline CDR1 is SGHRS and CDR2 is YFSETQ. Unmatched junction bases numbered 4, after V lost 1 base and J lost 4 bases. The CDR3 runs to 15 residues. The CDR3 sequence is CASSLYSGGAYEQYF. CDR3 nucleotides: TGCGCCAGCAGCTTGTATAGCGGGGGGGCATACGAGCAGTACTTC.

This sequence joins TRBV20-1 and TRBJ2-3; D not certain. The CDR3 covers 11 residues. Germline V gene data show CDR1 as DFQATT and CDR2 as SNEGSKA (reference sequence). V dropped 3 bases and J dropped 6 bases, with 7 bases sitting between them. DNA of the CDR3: TGCAGTGCTAGTCTCGGGGATACGCAGTATTTT. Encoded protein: CSASLGDTQYF.

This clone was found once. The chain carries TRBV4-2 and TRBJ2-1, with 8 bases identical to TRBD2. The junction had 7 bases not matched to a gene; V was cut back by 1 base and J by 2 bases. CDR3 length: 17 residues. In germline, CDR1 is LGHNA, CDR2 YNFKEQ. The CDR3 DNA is TGTGCCAGCAGCCAAGTCCCCAATAGCGGGGCCTACAATGAGCAGTTCTTC. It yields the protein CASSQVPNSGAYNEQFF.

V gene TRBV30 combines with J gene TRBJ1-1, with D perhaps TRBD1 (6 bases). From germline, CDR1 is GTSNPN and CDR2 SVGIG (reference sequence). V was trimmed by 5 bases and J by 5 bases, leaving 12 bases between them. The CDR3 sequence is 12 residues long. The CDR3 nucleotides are TGTGCCTGGGGAACAGGGATAACTGAAGCTTTCTTT. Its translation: CAWGTGITEAFF.

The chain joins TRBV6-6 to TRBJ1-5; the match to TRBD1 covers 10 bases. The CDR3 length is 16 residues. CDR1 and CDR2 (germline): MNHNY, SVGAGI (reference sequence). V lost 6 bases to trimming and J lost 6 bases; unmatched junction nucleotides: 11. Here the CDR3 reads CASSYQTGGTGQPQHF. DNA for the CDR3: TGTGCCAGCAGCTACCAGACAGGGGGCACGGGTCAGCCCCAGCATTTT.

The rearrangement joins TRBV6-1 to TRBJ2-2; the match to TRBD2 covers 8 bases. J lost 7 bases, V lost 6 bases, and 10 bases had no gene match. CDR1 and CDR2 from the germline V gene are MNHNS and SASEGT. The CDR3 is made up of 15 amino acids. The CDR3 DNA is TGTGCCAGCAGGGGGGGCGGGGGGACGTTCGGGGAGCTGTTTTTT. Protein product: CASRGGGGTFGELFF.